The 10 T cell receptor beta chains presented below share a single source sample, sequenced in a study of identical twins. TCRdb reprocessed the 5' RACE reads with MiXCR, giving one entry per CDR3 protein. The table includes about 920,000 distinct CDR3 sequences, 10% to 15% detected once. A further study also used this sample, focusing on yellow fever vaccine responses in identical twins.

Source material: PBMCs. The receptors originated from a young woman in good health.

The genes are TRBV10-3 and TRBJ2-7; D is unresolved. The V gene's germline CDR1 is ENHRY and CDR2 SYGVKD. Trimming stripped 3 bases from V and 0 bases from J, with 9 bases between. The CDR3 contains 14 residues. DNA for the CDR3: TGTGCCATCAGTGAAAGTCAGCGCTCCTACGAGCAGTACGTC. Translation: CAISESQRSYEQYV.

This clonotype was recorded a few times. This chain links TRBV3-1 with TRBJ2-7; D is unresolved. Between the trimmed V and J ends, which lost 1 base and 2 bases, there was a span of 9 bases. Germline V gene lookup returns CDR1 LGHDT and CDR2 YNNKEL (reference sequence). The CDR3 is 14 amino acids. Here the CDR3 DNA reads TGTGCCAGCAGCCAAGTCCCCTATACCTACGAGCAGTACGTC. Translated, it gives CASSQVPYTYEQYV.

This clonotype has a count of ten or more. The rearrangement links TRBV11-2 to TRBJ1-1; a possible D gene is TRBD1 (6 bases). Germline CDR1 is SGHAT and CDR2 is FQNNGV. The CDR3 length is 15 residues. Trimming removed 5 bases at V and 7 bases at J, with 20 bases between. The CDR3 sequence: CASSLKAGAFNEAFF. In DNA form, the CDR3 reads TGTGCCAGCAGCCTGAAGGCAGGGGCCTTTAATGAAGCTTTCTTT. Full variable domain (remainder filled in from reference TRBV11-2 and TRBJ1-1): EAGVAQSPRYKIIEKRQSVAFWCNPISGHATLYWYQQILGQGPKLLIQFQNNGVVDDSQLPKDRFSAERLKGVDSTLKIQPAKLEDSAVYLCASSLKAGAFNEAFFGQGTRLTVV.

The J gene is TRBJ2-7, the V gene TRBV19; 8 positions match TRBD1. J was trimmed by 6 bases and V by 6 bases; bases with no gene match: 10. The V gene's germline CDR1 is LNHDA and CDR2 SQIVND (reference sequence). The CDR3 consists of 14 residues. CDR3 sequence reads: CASSKGQVQGEQYF. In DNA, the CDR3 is TGTGCCAGTAGCAAGGGACAGGTCCAGGGCGAGCAGTACTTC.

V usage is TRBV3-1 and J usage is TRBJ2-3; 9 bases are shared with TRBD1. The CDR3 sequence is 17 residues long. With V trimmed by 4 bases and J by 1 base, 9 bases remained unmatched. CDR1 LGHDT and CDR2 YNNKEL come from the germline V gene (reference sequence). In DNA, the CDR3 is TGTGCCAGCAGCCCACAACAGGGGGCCATTGGCACAGATACGCAGTATTTT. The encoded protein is CASSPQQGAIGTDTQYF.

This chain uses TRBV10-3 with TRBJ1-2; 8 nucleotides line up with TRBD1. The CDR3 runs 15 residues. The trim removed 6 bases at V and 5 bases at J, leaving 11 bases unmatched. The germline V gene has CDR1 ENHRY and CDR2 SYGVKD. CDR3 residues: CAISDGTGGRYGYTF. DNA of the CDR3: TGTGCCATCAGCGACGGGACAGGAGGGCGTTATGGCTACACCTTC.

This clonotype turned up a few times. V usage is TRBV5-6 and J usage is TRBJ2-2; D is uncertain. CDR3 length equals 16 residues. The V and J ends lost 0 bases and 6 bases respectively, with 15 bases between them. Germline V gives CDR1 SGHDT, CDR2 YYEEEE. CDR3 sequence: CASSLAAEGISGELFF. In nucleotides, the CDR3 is TGTGCCAGCAGCTTGGCCGCGGAAGGTATCTCCGGGGAGCTGTTTTTT.

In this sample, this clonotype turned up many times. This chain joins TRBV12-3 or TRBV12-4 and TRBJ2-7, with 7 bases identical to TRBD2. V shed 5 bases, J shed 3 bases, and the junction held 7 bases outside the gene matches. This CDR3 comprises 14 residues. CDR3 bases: TGTGCCAGCAGTCCGTCGGGAGGCTTCTACGAGCAGTACTTC. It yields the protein CASSPSGGFYEQYF.

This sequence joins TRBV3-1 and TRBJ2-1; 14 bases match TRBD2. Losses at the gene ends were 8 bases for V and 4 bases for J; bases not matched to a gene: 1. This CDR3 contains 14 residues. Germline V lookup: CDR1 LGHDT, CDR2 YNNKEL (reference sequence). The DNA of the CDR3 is TGTGCCAGCGGGACTAGCGGGGGATACAATGAGCAGTTCTTC. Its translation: CASGTSGGYNEQFF.

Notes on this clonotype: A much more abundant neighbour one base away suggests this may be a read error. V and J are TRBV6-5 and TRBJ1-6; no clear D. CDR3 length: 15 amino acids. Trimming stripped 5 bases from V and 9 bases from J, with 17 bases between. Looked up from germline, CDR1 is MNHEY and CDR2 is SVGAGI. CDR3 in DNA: TGTGCCAGCAGTAACGGGGAGGGAGCAGGTTCACCCCTCCACTTT. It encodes CASSNGEGAGSPLHF.